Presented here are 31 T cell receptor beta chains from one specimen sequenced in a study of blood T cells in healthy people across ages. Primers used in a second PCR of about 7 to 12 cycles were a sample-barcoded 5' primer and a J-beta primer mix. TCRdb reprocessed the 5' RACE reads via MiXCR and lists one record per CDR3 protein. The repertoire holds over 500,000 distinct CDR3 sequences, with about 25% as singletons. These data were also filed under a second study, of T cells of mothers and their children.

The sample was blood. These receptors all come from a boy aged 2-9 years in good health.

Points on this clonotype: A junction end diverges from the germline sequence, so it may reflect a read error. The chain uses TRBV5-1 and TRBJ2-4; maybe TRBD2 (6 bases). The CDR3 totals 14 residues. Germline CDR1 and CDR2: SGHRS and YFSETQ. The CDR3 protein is CASSLGTGVDIQYF. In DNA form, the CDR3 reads TGCGCCAGCAGCTTGGGTACGGGAGTAGACATCCAGTACTTC.

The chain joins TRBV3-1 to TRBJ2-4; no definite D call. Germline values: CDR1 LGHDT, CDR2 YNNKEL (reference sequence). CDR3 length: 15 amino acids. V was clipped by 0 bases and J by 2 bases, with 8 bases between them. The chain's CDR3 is CASSQDSDTKNIQYF. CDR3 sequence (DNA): TGTGCCAGCAGCCAAGATTCGGATACCAAAAACATTCAGTACTTC.

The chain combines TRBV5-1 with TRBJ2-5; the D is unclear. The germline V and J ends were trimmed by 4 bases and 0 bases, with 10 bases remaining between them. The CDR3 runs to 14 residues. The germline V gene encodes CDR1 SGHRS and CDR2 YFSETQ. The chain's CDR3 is CASSISAYQETQYF. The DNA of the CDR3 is TGCGCCAGCAGCATTTCCGCGTACCAAGAGACCCAGTACTTC.

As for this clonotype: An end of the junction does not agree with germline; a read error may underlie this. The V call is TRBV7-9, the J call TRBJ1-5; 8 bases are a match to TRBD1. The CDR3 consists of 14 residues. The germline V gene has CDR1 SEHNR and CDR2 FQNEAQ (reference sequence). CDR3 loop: CASSPGQVNQPQHF. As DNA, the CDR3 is TGTGCCAGCAGCCCGGGACAGGTCAATCAGCCCCAACATTTT.

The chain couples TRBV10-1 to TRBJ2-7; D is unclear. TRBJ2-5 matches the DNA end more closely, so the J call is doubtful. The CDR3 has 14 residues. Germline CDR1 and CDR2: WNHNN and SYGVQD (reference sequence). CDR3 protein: CASSESLRSETQYF. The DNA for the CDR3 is TGCGCCAGCAGTGAGTCTTTGCGGTCGGAGACCCAGTACTTC.

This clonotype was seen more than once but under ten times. The CDR3 loop reads CASTDRRSDTQYF. CDR3 DNA: TGTGCCAGCACCGACCGGCGGTCAGATACGCAGTATTTT. The chain has TRBV6-5 and TRBJ2-3; D is ambiguous. V was pared by 7 bases and J by 4 bases, with 12 bases between. The CDR3 covers 13 residues. CDR1 and CDR2 from the germline V gene are MNHEY and SVGAGI.

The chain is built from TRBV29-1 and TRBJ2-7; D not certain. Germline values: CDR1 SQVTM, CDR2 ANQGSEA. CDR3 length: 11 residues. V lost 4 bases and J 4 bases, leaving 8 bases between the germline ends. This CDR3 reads CSVVAAYEQYF. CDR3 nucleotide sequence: TGCAGCGTTGTGGCAGCGTACGAGCAGTACTTC.

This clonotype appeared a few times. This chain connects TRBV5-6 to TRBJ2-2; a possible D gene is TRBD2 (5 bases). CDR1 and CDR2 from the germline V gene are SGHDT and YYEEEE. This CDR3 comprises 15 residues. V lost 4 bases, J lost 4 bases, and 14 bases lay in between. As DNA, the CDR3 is TGTGCCAGCAGCGCCTCGGGAACACTCACCGGGGAGCTGTTTTTT. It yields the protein CASSASGTLTGELFF.

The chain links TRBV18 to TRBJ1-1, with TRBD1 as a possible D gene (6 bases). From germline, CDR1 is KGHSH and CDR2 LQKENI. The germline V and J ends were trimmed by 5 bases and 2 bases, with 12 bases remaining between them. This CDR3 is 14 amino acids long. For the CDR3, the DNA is TGTGCCAGCTCAACGGGACACAAAAACACTGAAGCTTTCTTT. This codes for CASSTGHKNTEAFF. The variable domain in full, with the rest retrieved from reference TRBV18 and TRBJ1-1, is NAGVMQNPRHLVRRRGQEARLRCSPMKGHSHVYWYRQLPEEGLKFMVYLQKENIIDESGMPKERFSAEFPKEGPSILRIQQVVRGDSAAYFCASSTGHKNTEAFFGQGTRLTVV.

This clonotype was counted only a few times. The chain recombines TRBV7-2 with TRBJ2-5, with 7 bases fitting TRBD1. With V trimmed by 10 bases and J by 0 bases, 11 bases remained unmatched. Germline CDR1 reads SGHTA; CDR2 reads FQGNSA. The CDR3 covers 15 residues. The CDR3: CANPPGTAYQETQYF. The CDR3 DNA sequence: TGTGCCAACCCCCCCGGGACAGCGTACCAAGAGACCCAGTACTTC.

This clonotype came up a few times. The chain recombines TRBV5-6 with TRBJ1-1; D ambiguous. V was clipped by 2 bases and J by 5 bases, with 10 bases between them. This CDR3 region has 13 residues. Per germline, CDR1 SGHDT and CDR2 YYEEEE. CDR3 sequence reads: CASSFPGWTEAFF. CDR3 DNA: TGTGCCAGCAGCTTCCCGGGATGGACTGAAGCTTTCTTT.

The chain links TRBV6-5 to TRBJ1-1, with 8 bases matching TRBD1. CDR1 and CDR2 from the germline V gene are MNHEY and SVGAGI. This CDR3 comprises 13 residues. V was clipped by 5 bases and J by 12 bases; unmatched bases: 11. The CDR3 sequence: CASSRSTGGTTFF. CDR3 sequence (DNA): TGTGCCAGCAGTCGCTCCACAGGGGGAACAACTTTCTTT.

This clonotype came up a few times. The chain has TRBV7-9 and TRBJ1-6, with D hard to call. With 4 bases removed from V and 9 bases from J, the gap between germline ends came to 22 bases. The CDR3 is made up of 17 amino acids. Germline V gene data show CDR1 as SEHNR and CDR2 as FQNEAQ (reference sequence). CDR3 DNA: TGTGCCAGCAGCTCCCCGGGCCTGATTTTTTTTGGTTCACCCCTCCACTTT. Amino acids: CASSSPGLIFFGSPLHF.

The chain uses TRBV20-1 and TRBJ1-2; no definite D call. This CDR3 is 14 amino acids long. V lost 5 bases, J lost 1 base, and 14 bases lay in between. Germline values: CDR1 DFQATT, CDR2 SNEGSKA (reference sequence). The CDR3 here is CSAAVVSNNYGYTF. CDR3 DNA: TGCAGTGCTGCTGTCGTGTCGAATAACTATGGCTACACCTTC.

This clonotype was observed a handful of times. The CDR3 DNA reads as TGTGCCAGCTCTTGGCGGGACCGCACAGATACGCAGTATTTT. It encodes CASSWRDRTDTQYF. The rearrangement links TRBV2 to TRBJ2-3; tentative D call: TRBD2 (6 bases). Germline loops: CDR1 SNHLY, CDR2 FYNNEI. Trimming stripped 8 bases from V and 1 base from J, with 13 bases between. CDR3 length: 14 amino acids.

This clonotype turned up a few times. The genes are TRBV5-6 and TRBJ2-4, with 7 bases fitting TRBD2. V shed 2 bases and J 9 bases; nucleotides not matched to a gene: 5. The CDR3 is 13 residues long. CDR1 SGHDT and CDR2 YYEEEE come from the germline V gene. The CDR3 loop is CASSFGTKGIQYF. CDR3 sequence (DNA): TGTGCCAGCAGCTTTGGGACTAAGGGCATTCAGTACTTC.

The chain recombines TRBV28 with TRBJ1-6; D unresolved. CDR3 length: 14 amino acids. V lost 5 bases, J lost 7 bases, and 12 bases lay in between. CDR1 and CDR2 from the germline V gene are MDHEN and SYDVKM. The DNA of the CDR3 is TGTGCCAGCAGTCCGTACTCACGGAATTCACCCCTCCACTTT. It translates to CASSPYSRNSPLHF.

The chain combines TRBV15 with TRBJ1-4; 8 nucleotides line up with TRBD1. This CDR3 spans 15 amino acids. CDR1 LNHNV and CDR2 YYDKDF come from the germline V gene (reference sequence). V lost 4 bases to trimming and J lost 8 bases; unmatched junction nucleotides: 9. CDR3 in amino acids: CATSTADRVDEKLFF. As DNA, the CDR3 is TGTGCCACCAGCACAGCGGACAGGGTGGACGAAAAACTGTTTTTT. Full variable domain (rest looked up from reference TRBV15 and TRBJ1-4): DAMVIQNPRYQVTQFGKPVTLSCSQTLNHNVMYWYQQKSSQAPKLLFHYYDKDFNNEADTPDNFQSRRPNTSFCFLDIRSPGLGDTAMYLCATSTADRVDEKLFFGSGTQLSVL.

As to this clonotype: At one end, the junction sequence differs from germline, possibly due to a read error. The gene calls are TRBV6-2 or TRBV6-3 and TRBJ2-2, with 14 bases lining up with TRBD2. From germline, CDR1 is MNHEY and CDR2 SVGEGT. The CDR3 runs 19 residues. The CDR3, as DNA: TGTGCCAGCAGTCAAATACACCCAGGACTAGCGGGAGGCCCCGGGGTGCTGTTTTTT. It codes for CASSQIHPGLAGGPGVLFF.

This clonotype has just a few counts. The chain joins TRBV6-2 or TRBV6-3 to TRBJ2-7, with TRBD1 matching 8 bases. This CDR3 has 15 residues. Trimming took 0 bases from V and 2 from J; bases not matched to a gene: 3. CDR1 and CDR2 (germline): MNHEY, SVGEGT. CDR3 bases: TGTGCCAGCAGTTACTCGGACAGGGCAGCCTACGAGCAGTACTTC. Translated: CASSYSDRAAYEQYF.

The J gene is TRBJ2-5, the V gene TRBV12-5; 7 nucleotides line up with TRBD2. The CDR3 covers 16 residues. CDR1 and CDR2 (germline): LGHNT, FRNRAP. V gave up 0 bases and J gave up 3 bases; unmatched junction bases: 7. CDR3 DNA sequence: TGTGCTAGTGGTTTGGTAACGGCGGGAGTGGAAGAGACCCAGTACTTC. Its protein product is CASGLVTAGVEETQYF.

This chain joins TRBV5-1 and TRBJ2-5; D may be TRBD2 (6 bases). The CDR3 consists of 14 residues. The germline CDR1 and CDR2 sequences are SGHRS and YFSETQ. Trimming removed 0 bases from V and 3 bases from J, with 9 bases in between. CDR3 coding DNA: TGCGCCAGCAGCTTGGAGGCTAGCGAAGAGACCCAGTACTTC. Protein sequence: CASSLEASEETQYF.

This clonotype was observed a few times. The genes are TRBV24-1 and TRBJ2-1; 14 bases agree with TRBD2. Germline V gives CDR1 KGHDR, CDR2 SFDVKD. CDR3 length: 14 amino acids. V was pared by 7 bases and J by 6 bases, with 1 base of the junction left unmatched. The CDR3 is CATSGTSGSNEQFF. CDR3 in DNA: TGTGCCACCAGCGGGACTAGCGGGAGCAATGAGCAGTTCTTC.

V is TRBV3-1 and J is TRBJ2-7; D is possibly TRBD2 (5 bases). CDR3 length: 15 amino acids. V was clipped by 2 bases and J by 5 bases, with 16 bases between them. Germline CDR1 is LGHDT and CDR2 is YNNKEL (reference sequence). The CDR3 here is CASSQSRGVADEQYF. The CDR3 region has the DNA TGTGCCAGCAGCCAAAGTCGGGGAGTGGCGGACGAGCAGTACTTC.

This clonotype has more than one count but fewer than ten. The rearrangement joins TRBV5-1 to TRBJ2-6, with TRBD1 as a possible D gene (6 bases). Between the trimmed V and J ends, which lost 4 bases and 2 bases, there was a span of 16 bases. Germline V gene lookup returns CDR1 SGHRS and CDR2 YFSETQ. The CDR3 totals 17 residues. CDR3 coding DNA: TGCGCCAGCAGCAGTTACAGGGCTTTAACTGGGGCCAACGTCCTGACTTTC. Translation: CASSSYRALTGANVLTF.

CDR3 sequence (DNA): TGTGCCAGCAGGGTCGGGTCCTACGAGCAGTACTTC. Amino acid sequence: CASRVGSYEQYF. The chain has TRBV2 and TRBJ2-7; D not certain. V dropped 6 bases and J dropped 1 base, with 7 bases sitting between them. This CDR3 region has 12 residues. Germline-derived CDR1 and CDR2 are SNHLY and FYNNEI.

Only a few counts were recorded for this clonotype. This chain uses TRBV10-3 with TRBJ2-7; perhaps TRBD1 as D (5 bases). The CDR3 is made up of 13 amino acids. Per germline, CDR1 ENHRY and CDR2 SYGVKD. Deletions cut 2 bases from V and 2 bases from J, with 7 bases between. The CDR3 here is CAISETGAYEQYF. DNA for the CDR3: TGTGCCATCAGTGAGACAGGAGCCTACGAGCAGTACTTC.

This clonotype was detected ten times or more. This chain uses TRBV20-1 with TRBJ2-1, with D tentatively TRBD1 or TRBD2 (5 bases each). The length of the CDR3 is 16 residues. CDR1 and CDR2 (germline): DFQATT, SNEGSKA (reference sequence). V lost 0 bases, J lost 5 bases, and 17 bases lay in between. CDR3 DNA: TGCAGTGCTAGAGACCCCACGGGGCCCTCACACAATGAGCAGTTCTTC. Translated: CSARDPTGPSHNEQFF.

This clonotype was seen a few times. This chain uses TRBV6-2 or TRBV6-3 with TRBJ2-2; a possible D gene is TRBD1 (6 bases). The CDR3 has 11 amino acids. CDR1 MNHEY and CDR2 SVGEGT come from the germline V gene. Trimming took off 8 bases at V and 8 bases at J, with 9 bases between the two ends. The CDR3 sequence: CASGGEGELFF. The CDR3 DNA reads TGTGCCAGCGGGGGCGAAGGGGAGCTGTTTTTT.

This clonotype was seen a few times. The CDR3 DNA is TGTGCCAGCAGGAGTAGCGGGGTTGTCTACGAGCAGTACTTC. As protein: CASRSSGVVYEQYF. The chain carries TRBV28 and TRBJ2-5; 8 nucleotides match TRBD2. The DNA end favors TRBJ2-7, so the J call may be wrong. This CDR3 region has 14 residues. Germline V lookup: CDR1 MDHEN, CDR2 SYDVKM.

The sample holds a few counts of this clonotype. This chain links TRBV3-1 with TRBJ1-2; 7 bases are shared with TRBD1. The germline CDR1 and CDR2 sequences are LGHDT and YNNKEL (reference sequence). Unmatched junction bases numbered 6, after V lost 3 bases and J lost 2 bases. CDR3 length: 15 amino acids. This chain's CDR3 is CASSQTGPVNYGYTF. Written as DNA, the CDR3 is TGTGCCAGCAGCCAGACAGGGCCAGTAAACTATGGCTACACCTTC. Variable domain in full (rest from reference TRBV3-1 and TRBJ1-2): DTAVSQTPKYLVTQMGNDKSIKCEQNLGHDTMYWYKQDSKKFLKIMFSYNNKELIINETVPNRFSPKSPDKAHLNLHINSLELGDSAVYFCASSQTGPVNYGYTFGSGTRLTVV.